What follows describes a single T cell receptor (beta chain). The target of this receptor is not known. No base quality information exists; no much larger clone differs at one position. Sequencer: Illumina HiSeq 2500. TCR beta libraries were prepared by quantitative 5'-RACE with molecular barcodes. In the original analysis: To identify disease-linked TCR variants, a new computational method was used, one built on a probabilistic model of VDJ rearrangement. TCRdb ran its own pipeline on the public reads, namely fastp trimming at Q25 and MiXCR clone calling, and kept in-frame beta chains. A single entry per CDR3 protein holds the most common genes and DNA from its merged rows. TCRdb, not the original authors, processed these V and J calls. For this sample the table gives 470,000 or so distinct CDR3 sequences, of which about 25% were detected only once. The top ten hold about 0.92% of the sample. The data stem from a study of CD8 T cells in ankylosing spondylitis (dated 2017 in TCRdb). Turning to the overall study: The study profiled T cell receptor beta repertoires in healthy donors and ankylosing spondylitis patients to find disease-linked TCR variants. The whole study cohort included over 85 healthy donors and 25 ankylosing spondylitis patients. Peripheral blood was sampled, and synovial fluid was additionally collected from ankylosing spondylitis patients.

The investigation overall reported the following: A TCR beta motif of about eight highly homologous amino acid variants appeared characteristic of blood from ankylosing spondylitis patients. The disease-linked clones were reported to be significantly enriched in matched synovial fluid samples from ankylosing spondylitis patients. The disease-linked clones showed a CD8+ phenotype and occurred at relatively low frequencies in peripheral blood. Some TCR beta motif variants had previously been reported in synovial fluid and blood of reactive arthritis patients, which suggested common disease-initiation mechanisms.

As encoded in the germline V gene, CDR1 is SGHVS while CDR2 is FQNEAQ. At the junction V is shortened by 8 bases and J by 4 bases; bases outside the gene matches: 6. From cysteine to phenylalanine, the CDR3 is 14 amino acids long. Solely the CDR3 DNA is kept, with 42 bases framed from the first base. This clonotype was sampled from a male donor with ankylosing spondylitis. Rearrangement joined TRBV7-8 to TRBJ2-5; the central 11 bases match TRBD1. Sample: blood, either unsorted or a sorted T cell fraction (not recorded which). The nucleotides read TGTGCCAGCCCCGGGACAGGGGGTACAGAGACCCAGTACTTC. The encoded protein is CASPGTGGTETQYF.